The entry below describes one T cell receptor beta chain. Compared with germline, one end of the junction differs, possibly owing to a read error. The CDR3 is 17 amino acids. CDR1 LGHNA and CDR2 YNFKEQ come from the germline V gene. The data derive from a study of CD8 T cells in Susac syndrome. The multiple sclerosis control cohort comprised treatment-naive individuals presenting with stable or active relapsing-remitting disease. Negative magnetic isolation gave CD8+ and CD4+ cells; FACS enriched CD8+ TEMRA. After extraction with the RNeasy kit, roughly 0.45 to 1 ug of the RNA was reverse transcribed using random hexamers. The authors amplified TCR beta CDR3 across 54 Vbeta and 13 Jbeta using immunoSEQ multiplex PCR. In TCRdb, the immunoSEQ multiplex PCR reads were re-called with MiXCR into one record per CDR3 protein. The sample lists 200,000 to 300,000 distinct CDR3 sequences, over 85% occurring once.

V gene TRBV4-2 combines with J gene TRBJ2-3; TRBD2 is a possible D gene (6 bases). Material: CD4+ T cells from PBMCs. The sequence was obtained from a human donor with multiple sclerosis. CDR3 nucleotide sequence: TGTGCCAGCAGCCAAGATCTTGTTCGAACTAGCAAAGATACGCAGTATTTT. Residues: CASSQDLVRTSKDTQYF.